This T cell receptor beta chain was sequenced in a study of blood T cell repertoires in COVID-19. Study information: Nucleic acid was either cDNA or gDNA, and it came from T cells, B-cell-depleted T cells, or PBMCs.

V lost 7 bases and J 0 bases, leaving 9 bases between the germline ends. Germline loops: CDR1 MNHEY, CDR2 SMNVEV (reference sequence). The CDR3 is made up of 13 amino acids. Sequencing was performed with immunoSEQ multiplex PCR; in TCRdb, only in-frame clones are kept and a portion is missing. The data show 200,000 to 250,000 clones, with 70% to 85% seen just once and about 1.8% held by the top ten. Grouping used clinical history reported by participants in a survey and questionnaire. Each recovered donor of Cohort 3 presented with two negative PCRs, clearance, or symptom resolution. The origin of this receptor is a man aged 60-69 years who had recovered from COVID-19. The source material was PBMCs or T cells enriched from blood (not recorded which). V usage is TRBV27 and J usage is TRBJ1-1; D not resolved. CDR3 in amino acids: CASTRRLNTEAFF. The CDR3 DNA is TGTGCCAGCACCCGGAGATTGAACACTGAAGCTTTCTTT.